One sample yielded the 13 T cell receptor beta chains listed below, sequenced in a study of blood T cell repertoires in COVID-19. The table came from immunoSEQ multiplex PCR; TCRdb's copy has only in-frame clones and leaves some out. The data contain 150,000 or so clones, 80% to 90% of them singletons. The specimen sequenced was peripheral blood. The receptors here all came from a human donor in a cohort sampled during active COVID-19.

V and J are TRBV4-1 and TRBJ1-1; D perhaps matches TRBD1 (5 bases). Trimming pared 4 bases from V and 7 bases from J, leaving 13 bases between. The CDR3 has 13 residues. In germline, CDR1 is MGHRA, CDR2 YSYEKL. The CDR3 reads CASSRGQSSEAFF. CDR3 coding DNA: TGCGCCAGCAGCCGAGGACAAAGCAGTGAAGCTTTCTTT.

This rearrangement joins TRBV27 to TRBJ1-2; D is unclear. The CDR3 sequence is 16 residues long. Per the germline V gene, CDR1 is MNHEY and CDR2 is SMNVEV (reference sequence). The germline V and J ends were trimmed by 4 bases and 0 bases, with 15 bases remaining between them. The chain's CDR3 is CASSSAVAVPNYGYTF. CDR3 DNA sequence: TGTGCCAGCAGTTCCGCCGTCGCGGTGCCTAACTATGGCTACACCTTC.

The rearrangement joins TRBV25-1 to TRBJ2-3; D is possibly TRBD1 (6 bases). Per germline, CDR1 MGHDK and CDR2 SYGVNS. V lost 3 bases and J lost 6, with 10 bases in between. This CDR3 is 13 amino acids long. This CDR3 reads CASSEGAPDTQYF. CDR3 bases: TGTGCCAGCAGTGAGGGGGCCCCCGATACGCAGTATTTT.

The CDR3 coding sequence is TGTGCCAGCAGTTCCGCCCCAGACGAGCAGTACTTC. Amino acids: CASSSAPDEQYF. The gene calls are TRBV28 and TRBJ2-7; D unclear. The CDR3 consists of 12 residues. Germline CDR1 MDHEN, CDR2 SYDVKM. The V end was cut by 4 bases, the J end by 5 bases, with 9 bases between. Looking up the rest from reference TRBV28 and TRBJ2-7 gives the full variable domain: DVKVTQSSRYLVKRTGEKVFLECVQDMDHENMFWYRQDPGLGLRLIYFSYDVKMKEKGDIPEGYSVSREKKERFSLILESASTNQTSMYLCASSSAPDEQYFGPGTRLTVT.

The chain joins TRBV6-5 to TRBJ1-1; TRBD1 might be the D (5 bases). The V gene's germline CDR1 is MNHEY and CDR2 SVGAGI. The CDR3 consists of 14 residues. V lost 2 bases to trimming and J lost 8 bases, with 15 bases between them. Written as DNA, the CDR3 is TGTGCCAGCAGTTACAGGGGTCTCACACCCGAAGCTTTCTTT. Translated: CASSYRGLTPEAFF.

The CDR3 is CASSYRARATEAFF. For the CDR3, the DNA is TGCGCCAGCAGTTACAGGGCAAGGGCCACTGAAGCTTTCTTT. The chain has TRBV4-1 and TRBJ1-1; weak D call: TRBD1 (6 bases). V was pared by 6 bases and J by 4 bases, with 15 bases between. Germline V lookup: CDR1 MGHRA, CDR2 YSYEKL. The CDR3 has 14 amino acids.

The gene calls are TRBV28 and TRBJ1-2; 8 bases line up with TRBD1. The CDR3 is 14 amino acids. V lost 8 bases to trimming and J lost 5 bases; unmatched junction nucleotides: 10. Germline V gene sequence: CDR1 MDHEN, CDR2 SYDVKM. The CDR3 is CASCVTGGIYGYTF. CDR3 nucleotides: TGTGCCAGCTGCGTAACAGGGGGTATTTATGGCTACACCTTC.

The CDR3 nucleotides are TGCGCCAGCAGCTCCTCCGGGAGTAAAAACATTCAGTACTTC. Protein sequence: CASSSSGSKNIQYF. The V call is TRBV5-1, the J call TRBJ2-4, with D tentatively TRBD2 (6 bases). The CDR3 sequence is 14 residues long. Between the trimmed V and J ends, which lost 3 bases and 4 bases, there was a span of 11 bases. Germline values: CDR1 SGHRS, CDR2 YFSETQ. Looking up the rest from reference TRBV5-1 and TRBJ2-4 gives the full variable domain: KAGVTQTPRYLIKTRGQQVTLSCSPISGHRSVSWYQQTPGQGLQFLFEYFSETQRNKGNFPGRFSGRQFSNSRSEMNVSTLELGDSALYLCASSSSGSKNIQYFGAGTRLSVL.

The chain combines TRBV29-1 with TRBJ1-1, with D unresolved. The CDR3 is 13 residues long. The V gene's germline CDR1 is SQVTM and CDR2 ANQGSEA. Trimming shortened V by 5 bases and J by 3 bases, and 13 bases separated the two germline ends. CDR3 loop: CSVTTYKDTEAFF. The DNA for the CDR3 is TGCAGCGTTACGACATACAAGGACACTGAAGCTTTCTTT.

This chain uses TRBV5-8 with TRBJ1-5; 9 nucleotides match TRBD1. V lost 3 bases to trimming and J lost 6 bases; unmatched junction nucleotides: 7. The length of the CDR3 is 15 residues. Germline values: CDR1 SGHTS, CDR2 YDEGEE. The CDR3 spells CASSSGQGSTQPQHF. CDR3 nucleotide sequence: TGTGCCAGCAGCTCAGGACAGGGGTCAACTCAGCCCCAGCATTTT.

The chain combines TRBV9 with TRBJ1-4; no clear D. This CDR3 contains 13 residues. V was shortened by 2 bases and J by 10 bases, with 12 bases between the two germline ends. Germline CDR1 SGDLS, CDR2 YYNGEE. CDR3 amino acids: CASSVRNSGKLFF. CDR3 DNA: TGTGCCAGCAGCGTCAGGAACAGTGGAAAACTGTTTTTT.

The rearrangement uses TRBV6-5 and TRBJ1-4, with D perhaps matching TRBD1 (5 bases). Trimming stripped 4 bases from V and 7 bases from J, with 13 bases between. CDR1 and CDR2 (germline): MNHEY, SVGAGI. The CDR3 sequence is 14 residues long. CDR3 bases: TGTGCCAGCAGTTCTCAGTGGGGGGGTGAAAAACTGTTTTTT. Translating gives CASSSQWGGEKLFF.

This chain connects TRBV5-5 to TRBJ1-1; D not resolved. V dropped 1 base and J dropped 3 bases, with 7 bases sitting between them. Germline V gives CDR1 SGHKS, CDR2 YYEKEE (reference sequence). The CDR3 is 13 residues long. The CDR3 spells CASSLSPDTEAFF. In nucleotides, the CDR3 is TGTGCCAGCAGCTTGAGTCCAGACACTGAAGCTTTCTTT. Variable domain in full (rest from reference TRBV5-5 and TRBJ1-1): DAGVTQSPTHLIKTRGQQVTLRCSPISGHKSVSWYQQVLGQGPQFIFQYYEKEERGRGNFPDRFSARQFPNYSSELNVNALLLGDSALYLCASSLSPDTEAFFGQGTRLTVV.